This is a list of T cell receptor beta chains from one sample in a study of Ad26.COV2.S vaccination and SARS-CoV-2 variants. The table came from immunoSEQ multiplex PCR; TCRdb's copy has only in-frame clones and leaves some out. The profile shows 450,000 to 550,000 clones, 89% of them singletons. Specimen: peripheral blood, collected in a trial of Ad26.COV2.S vaccine versus placebo. The source of these receptors is a person between 18 and 65 years old who received the Ad26.COV2.S COVID-19 vaccine or a placebo. CDR3s include the opening cysteine and the closing phenylalanine or tryptophan. Each record gives: V gene, CDR3 protein.

TRBV12-3/TRBV12-4 | CASSRGQGGKAFF
TRBV19 | CASSRTGGGYTF
TRBV7-6 | CASSQGQNNEQFF
TRBV7-9 | CASSSPDSYNSPLHF
TRBV7-2 | CASSFADRGGSPLHF
TRBV27 | CASSLYMNTEAFF
TRBV29-1 | CSVEIGGVRDTQYF
TRBV6-2/TRBV6-3 | CASSYSLGGEAFF
TRBV7-2 | CASSLGGGGQETQYF
TRBV5-4 | CASSLDSRGYTF
TRBV7-9 | CASSSGLPNNEQFF
TRBV6-2/TRBV6-3 | CASSYKRSGWQPQHF
TRBV15 | CATSSAVGGPPFNEQFF
TRBV7-2 | CASSFRVSSNQPQHF
TRBV7-8 | CASSRDRGPYEQYF
TRBV5-1 | CASSLAAWSGGPTDTQYF
TRBV7-9 | CASSAVAGIGTQYF
TRBV29-1 | CSVQVQGGKETQYF
TRBV6-5 | CASSLSGANVLTF
TRBV9 | CASSVRGLYNEQFF
TRBV7-2 | CASSLGGFGGKDYGYTF
TRBV15 | CATSRDRRASNQPQHF
TRBV15 | CATSIGGATDTQYF
TRBV6-6 | CASSSGHSPLHF
TRBV7-2 | CASSPGGGSVKQFF
TRBV11-3 | CASSLSKRTDVGTDTQYF
TRBV7-2 | CASSSRLTDEKLFF
TRBV19 | CASSIYGGRVSNQPQHF
TRBV3-1/TRBV3-2 | CASSRDINQPQHF
TRBV15 | CATSRDFGNEKLFF
TRBV9 | CASSVEPHQGSPLHF
TRBV4-1 | CASSRPTHNTEAFF
TRBV15 | CATSTPPGDSSNTGELFF
TRBV10-2 | CASSGAPRADTQYF
TRBV4-3 | CASSQEAPVQYAHTGELFF
TRBV4-1 | CASSPLGQGNEKLFF
TRBV6-5 | CASIGVVGGDTEAFF
TRBV28 | CASVGAGSGNTIYF
TRBV2 | CASSEDKYWGYSPLHF
TRBV6-2/TRBV6-3 | CASSYLATSFTDTQYF
TRBV6-6 | CASSYSGQQETQYF
TRBV4-2 | CASSQEWDYPGELFF
TRBV3-1/TRBV3-2 | CASSQNGRSTEAFF
TRBV19 | CAKGGEVDTQYF